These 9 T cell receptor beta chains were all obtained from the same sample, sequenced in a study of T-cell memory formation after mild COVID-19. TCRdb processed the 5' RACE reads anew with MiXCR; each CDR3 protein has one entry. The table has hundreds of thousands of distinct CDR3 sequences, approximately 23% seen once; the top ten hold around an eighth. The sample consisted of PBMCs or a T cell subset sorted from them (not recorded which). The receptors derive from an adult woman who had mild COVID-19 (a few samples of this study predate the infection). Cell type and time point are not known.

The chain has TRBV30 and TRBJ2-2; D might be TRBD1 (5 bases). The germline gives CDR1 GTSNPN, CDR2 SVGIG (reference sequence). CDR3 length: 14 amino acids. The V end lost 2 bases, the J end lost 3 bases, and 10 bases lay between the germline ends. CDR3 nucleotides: TGTGCCTGGAGTCACAGGACACACACCGGGGAGCTGTTTTTT. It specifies CAWSHRTHTGELFF.

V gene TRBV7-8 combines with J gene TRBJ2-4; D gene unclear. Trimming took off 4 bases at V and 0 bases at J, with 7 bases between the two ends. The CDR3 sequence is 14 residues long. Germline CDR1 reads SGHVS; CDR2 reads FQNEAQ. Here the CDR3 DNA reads TGTGCCAGCAGCTCGTCCGTAGCCAAAAACATTCAGTACTTC. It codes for CASSSSVAKNIQYF.

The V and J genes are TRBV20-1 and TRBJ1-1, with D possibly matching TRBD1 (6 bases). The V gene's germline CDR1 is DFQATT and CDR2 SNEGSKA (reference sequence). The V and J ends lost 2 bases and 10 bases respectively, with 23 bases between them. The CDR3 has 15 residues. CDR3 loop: CSARSGGQHLSGAFF. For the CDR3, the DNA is TGCAGTGCTAGAAGCGGGGGGCAGCACCTCTCGGGAGCTTTCTTT.

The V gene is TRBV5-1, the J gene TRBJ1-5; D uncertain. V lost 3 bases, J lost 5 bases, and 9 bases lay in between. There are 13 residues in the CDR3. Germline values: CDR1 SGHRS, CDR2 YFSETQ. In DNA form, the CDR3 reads TGCGCCAGCAGCTCTGACATAGATCAGCCCCAGCATTTT. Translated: CASSSDIDQPQHF.

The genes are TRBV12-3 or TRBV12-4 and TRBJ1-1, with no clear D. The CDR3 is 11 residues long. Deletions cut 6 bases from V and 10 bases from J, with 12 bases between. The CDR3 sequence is CASSRSIRAFF. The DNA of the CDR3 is TGTGCCAGCAGCCGGAGTATTAGAGCTTTCTTT.

CDR3 region: CATSDSYNEQFF. Written as DNA, the CDR3 is TGTGCCACGTCGGACTCCTACAATGAGCAGTTCTTC. The rearrangement joins TRBV19 to TRBJ2-1; D gene uncertain. Germline V gene data show CDR1 as LNHDA and CDR2 as SQIVND (reference sequence). The CDR3 covers 12 residues. Trimming took off 10 bases at V and 0 bases at J, with 7 bases between the two ends.

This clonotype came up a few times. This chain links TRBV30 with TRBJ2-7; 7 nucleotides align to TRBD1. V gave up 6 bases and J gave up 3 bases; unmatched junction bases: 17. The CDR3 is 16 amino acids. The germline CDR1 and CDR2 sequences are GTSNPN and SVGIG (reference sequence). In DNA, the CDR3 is TGTGCCTGTAGTAATCCCTGGACAGGCGAAAACTACGAGCAGTACTTC. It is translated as CACSNPWTGENYEQYF.

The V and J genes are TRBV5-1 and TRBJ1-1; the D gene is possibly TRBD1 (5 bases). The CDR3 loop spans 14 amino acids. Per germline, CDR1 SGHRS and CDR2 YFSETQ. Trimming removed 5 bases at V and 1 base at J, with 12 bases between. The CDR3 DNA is TGCGCCAGCAGTGCTCAGGGAGGGAACACTGAAGCTTTCTTT. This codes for CASSAQGGNTEAFF.

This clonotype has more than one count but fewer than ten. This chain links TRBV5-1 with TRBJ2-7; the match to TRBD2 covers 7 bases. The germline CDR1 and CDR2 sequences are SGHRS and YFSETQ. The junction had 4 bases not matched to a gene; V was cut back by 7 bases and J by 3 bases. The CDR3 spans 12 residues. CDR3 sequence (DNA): TGCGCCAGCCGGGGGGAACACTACGAGCAGTACTTC. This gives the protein CASRGEHYEQYF.